Following are 22 T cell receptor beta chains from one sample sequenced in a study of blood T cell repertoires in COVID-19. Using immunoSEQ multiplex PCR, the repertoire was profiled, and TCRdb retains in-frame clones only, with some absent. In the table there are around 160,000 clones, about 87% of which are singletons. The sequencing input was peripheral blood. These receptors were obtained from a woman between 65 and 79 years old with COVID-19, enrolled during active disease.

This chain joins TRBV6-9 and TRBJ2-7; TRBD2 aligns across 13 bases. CDR1 is MNHGY and CDR2 is SVAAGI in the germline V gene. The CDR3 is 19 amino acids. With V trimmed by 5 bases and J by 0 bases, 13 bases remained unmatched. CDR3: CASSNTGTSGEGSSYEQYF. Here the CDR3 DNA reads TGTGCCAGCAGTAATACCGGGACTAGCGGGGAAGGAAGCTCCTACGAGCAGTACTTC.

This rearrangement joins TRBV5-1 to TRBJ2-3, with 8 bases identical to TRBD2. Per germline, CDR1 SGHRS and CDR2 YFSETQ. This CDR3 region has 15 residues. Losses at the gene ends were 4 bases for V and 5 bases for J; bases not matched to a gene: 9. The DNA for the CDR3 is TGCGCCAGCAGCACAGCAGCGGGGGCCAGAGATACGCAGTATTTT. It is translated as CASSTAAGARDTQYF.

This chain links TRBV7-9 with TRBJ2-3; 7 bases map to TRBD2. V shed 3 bases and J 0 bases; nucleotides not matched to a gene: 6. Germline CDR1 reads SEHNR; CDR2 reads FQNEAQ (reference sequence). This CDR3 spans 16 amino acids. Here the CDR3 reads CASSFRGVGSTDTQYF. The CDR3 region has the DNA TGTGCCAGCAGCTTCCGGGGGGTCGGGAGCACAGATACGCAGTATTTT.

The chain carries TRBV7-9 and TRBJ2-1, with TRBD2 matching over 8 bases. Per the germline V gene, CDR1 is SEHNR and CDR2 is FQNEAQ (reference sequence). The CDR3 spans 14 residues. Unmatched junction bases numbered 9, after V lost 5 bases and J lost 9 bases. The DNA of the CDR3 is TGTGCCAGCAGCACGGGAGGGGGGTTGCTTGAGCAGTTCTTC. It is translated as CASSTGGGLLEQFF.

The chain is built from TRBV2 and TRBJ2-2, with TRBD1 identical over 10 bases. The CDR3 has 15 residues. The V segment lost 6 bases and the J segment 4 bases; nucleotides outside the gene matches: 5. Germline CDR1 and CDR2: SNHLY and FYNNEI. The CDR3 DNA reads as TGTGCCAGCAGCGAGGGACAGGGGTTCACCGGGGAGCTGTTTTTT. This codes for CASSEGQGFTGELFF.

CDR3 loop: CASSQEVLQQIYNEQFF. The CDR3 DNA reads TGTGCCAGCAGCCAAGAGGTATTACAACAAATCTACAATGAGCAGTTCTTC. The chain couples TRBV4-2 to TRBJ2-1; D gene unclear. The CDR3 has 17 residues. The ends were cut back, 0 bases at V and 3 bases at J, with 15 bases in the middle. Germline CDR1 reads LGHNA; CDR2 reads YNFKEQ.

This chain joins TRBV29-1 and TRBJ2-2; TRBD1 agrees at 11 bases. Per germline, CDR1 SQVTM and CDR2 ANQGSEA. The CDR3 has 13 residues. CDR3 protein: CSGTGGGTGELFF. CDR3 in DNA: TGCAGTGGGACAGGGGGAGGAACCGGGGAGCTGTTTTTT.

V is TRBV6-5 and J is TRBJ1-3; a weak D match, TRBD1 (5 bases). Trimming shortened V by 5 bases and J by 0 bases, and 11 bases separated the two germline ends. The V gene's germline CDR1 is MNHEY and CDR2 SVGAGI. The CDR3 is 15 amino acids. CDR3 in amino acids: CASSPDSVSGNTIYF. DNA of the CDR3: TGTGCCAGCAGTCCCGACAGTGTCTCTGGAAACACCATATATTTT.

The chain carries TRBV5-1 and TRBJ1-2; tentative D call: TRBD1 (6 bases). Germline lookup yields CDR1 SGHRS and CDR2 YFSETQ. The CDR3 loop spans 12 amino acids. Trimming shortened V by 4 bases and J by 7 bases, and 11 bases separated the two germline ends. DNA of the CDR3: TGCGCCAGCAGCCCCCAACAGGGTGGCTACACCTTC. Translating it yields CASSPQQGGYTF.

The chain has TRBV7-2 and TRBJ2-1, with D perhaps TRBD2 (6 bases). This CDR3 comprises 14 residues. Trimming cost V 6 bases and J 5 bases, with 14 bases left between them. Germline CDR1 and CDR2: SGHTA and FQGNSA. The CDR3 spells CASSPGGRNNEQFF. The CDR3 DNA follows: TGTGCCAGCAGTCCCGGGGGTAGGAACAATGAGCAGTTCTTC.

This clone was observed many times. CDR3 DNA: TGTGCCAGCACAGTCGCTCGAGGAGGCTACACCTTC. Encoded protein: CASTVARGGYTF. The V call is TRBV2, the J call TRBJ1-2; the D is unclear. In germline, CDR1 is SNHLY, CDR2 FYNNEI. The CDR3 has 12 amino acids. Deletions cut 7 bases from V and 8 bases from J, with 14 bases between.

The genes are TRBV3-1 (or the pseudogene TRBV3-2) and TRBJ1-2, with 8 bases matching TRBD1. Germline V lookup: CDR1 LGHDT, CDR2 YNNKEL (reference sequence). The CDR3 sequence is 16 residues long. With 4 bases clipped from V and 6 bases from J, the junction kept 13 bases outside the gene matches. CDR3 protein: CASSPHSGQVFNGYTF. The DNA of the CDR3 is TGTGCCAGCAGCCCCCACTCGGGACAGGTGTTCAATGGCTACACCTTC.

This chain joins TRBV6-2 or TRBV6-3 and TRBJ1-2; 7 bases are a match to TRBD1. J lost 6 bases, V lost 0 bases, and 7 bases had no gene match. Germline V gene sequence: CDR1 MNHEY, CDR2 SVGEGT. CDR3 length: 15 amino acids. The CDR3 here is CASSYSRGTGDGYTF. The CDR3 bases are TGTGCCAGCAGTTACTCGCGGGGTACAGGGGATGGCTACACCTTC.

The chain has TRBV7-2 and TRBJ1-5; no firm D call. This CDR3 contains 13 residues. Germline values: CDR1 SGHTA, CDR2 FQGNSA. Deletions cut 1 base from V and 11 bases from J, with 12 bases between. CDR3 sequence: CASSLGTPYAQHF. The CDR3 nucleotides are TGTGCCAGCAGCTTAGGAACGCCCTACGCCCAGCATTTT.

The CDR3 nucleotides are TGTGCCAGCAGCCTCGCGGGTGGCGAGCAGTACTTC. Translated: CASSLAGGEQYF. J is TRBJ2-7 and V is TRBV11-3; TRBD2 might be the D (5 bases). Trimming stripped 5 bases from V and 6 bases from J, with 11 bases between. CDR1 is SGHNT, CDR2 YENEEA, per germline. The CDR3 is 12 residues long.

The gene calls are TRBV3-1 (or the pseudogene TRBV3-2) and TRBJ2-5; 11 bases are shared with TRBD2. Per the germline V gene, CDR1 is LGHDT and CDR2 is YNNKEL (reference sequence). With V trimmed by 2 bases and J by 5 bases, 7 bases remained unmatched. CDR3 length: 16 residues. The CDR3 DNA reads TGTGCCAGCAGCCAATCTAATCCTAGCGGGGGGGAGACCCAGTACTTC. Translation: CASSQSNPSGGETQYF.

The chain has TRBV7-8 and TRBJ2-7; D gene uncertain. This CDR3 is 15 amino acids long. Germline values: CDR1 SGHVS, CDR2 FQNEAQ. Trimming shortened V by 0 bases and J by 3 bases, and 12 bases separated the two germline ends. CDR3 amino acids: CASSLALSSHYEQYF. CDR3 DNA: TGTGCCAGCAGCTTAGCGCTAAGTTCCCACTACGAGCAGTACTTC.

The rearrangement joins TRBV7-8 to TRBJ1-6; TRBD1 agrees at 11 bases. With 5 bases clipped from V and 3 bases from J, the junction kept 6 bases outside the gene matches. CDR1 is SGHVS and CDR2 is FQNEAQ in the germline V gene. The CDR3 sequence is 17 residues long. DNA for the CDR3: TGTGCCAGCAGCCTCTCCGGGACAGGGGGCTATAATTCACCCCTCCACTTT. This codes for CASSLSGTGGYNSPLHF.

This clone was observed once. The chain combines TRBV29-1 with TRBJ1-2; the D is unclear. The germline V gene encodes CDR1 SQVTM and CDR2 ANQGSEA. Deletions cut 4 bases from V and 4 bases from J, with 7 bases between. This CDR3 is 11 amino acids long. The CDR3 loop is CSVGLSYGYTF. CDR3 nucleotides: TGCAGCGTTGGTTTATCCTATGGCTACACCTTC.

The chain joins TRBV3-1 (or the pseudogene TRBV3-2) to TRBJ1-2; D unresolved. This CDR3 spans 13 amino acids. Between the trimmed V and J ends, which lost 4 bases and 2 bases, there was a span of 8 bases. Germline V gives CDR1 LGHDT, CDR2 YNNKEL (reference sequence). The CDR3 reads CASSPGVNYGYTF. CDR3 DNA: TGTGCCAGCAGCCCTGGAGTCAACTATGGCTACACCTTC.

The J gene is TRBJ1-4, the V gene TRBV5-1, with D unclear. Germline lookup yields CDR1 SGHRS and CDR2 YFSETQ. The CDR3 consists of 15 residues. The V end was cut by 0 bases, the J end by 4 bases, with 10 bases between. The CDR3 DNA is TGCGCCAGCAGCTTGGGGCGGCCGAGTAATGAAAAACTGTTTTTT. This translates into CASSLGRPSNEKLFF.

This clone was counted a few times. The CDR3 protein is CASTDGGPGYTF. CDR3 DNA: TGTGCCAGCACCGACGGAGGGCCTGGCTACACCTTC. V gene TRBV28 combines with J gene TRBJ1-2; D remains ambiguous. Looked up from germline, CDR1 is MDHEN and CDR2 is SYDVKM. Trimming stripped 7 bases from V and 7 bases from J, with 13 bases between. The CDR3 sequence is 12 residues long.